Here is one T cell receptor (beta chain) with its context. The data were taken from a study of blood T cell repertoires in COVID-19. Study as a whole: The samples span acute and convalescent COVID-19 from the United States, Italy and Spain. Nucleic acid was either cDNA or gDNA, and it came from T cells, B-cell-depleted T cells, or PBMCs.

Source study methods: The authors estimated nucleated cell counts from reference gene primer amplification. Assay: immunoSEQ multiplex PCR; the TCRdb copy retains only in-frame clones and omits some. Clone size and the V and J calls come from that table; the DNA yielded D and trimming. The profile shows fewer than 350,000 clones, about four fifths of them singletons. The receptor was derived from an older woman with active or convalescent COVID-19. Sequencing used peripheral blood.

CDR3 loop: CASSLAGGLYYEQYF. The CDR3 nucleotides are TGTGCCAGCAGCTTAGCGGGGGGCCTCTATTACGAGCAGTACTTC. The chain joins TRBV5-5 to TRBJ2-7; 9 bases line up with TRBD2. Per germline, CDR1 SGHKS and CDR2 YYEKEE (reference sequence). The V gene end was trimmed by 2 bases and the J gene end by 4 bases; junction bases not matched to a gene: 7. The CDR3 extends over 15 amino acids.